One and the same sample provided the 2 T cell receptor beta chains below, sequenced in a study of OX40 agonist ivuxolimab in advanced cancers. TCRdb keeps only in-frame clones here, not all; method: immunoSEQ multiplex PCR. The data show 75,000 or so clones, approximately 88% seen once. The specimen comprised CD4+ or CD8+ T cells sorted from blood, sampled in a trial of the OX40 agonist ivuxolimab. The receptors originated from an adult with an advanced solid tumor such as melanoma, head and neck, liver or kidney cancer.

This sequence joins TRBV7-9 and TRBJ2-3; D possibly corresponds to TRBD1 (6 bases). CDR1 is SEHNR and CDR2 is FQNEAQ in the germline V gene (reference sequence). CDR3 length: 11 amino acids. V was cut by 5 bases and J by 7 bases, with 7 bases left in between. For the CDR3, the DNA is TGTGCCAGCAGCGACAGGTATACGCAGTATTTT. It codes for CASSDRYTQYF.

The chain combines TRBV5-1 with TRBJ1-5, with TRBD1 as a possible D gene (6 bases). V dropped 5 bases and J dropped 1 base, with 19 bases sitting between them. This CDR3 spans 17 amino acids. Germline-derived CDR1 and CDR2 are SGHRS and YFSETQ. The CDR3, as DNA: TGCGCCAGCAGTGAAGTTGGACAGCTCGGGAGCAATCAGCCCCAGCATTTT. It is translated as CASSEVGQLGSNQPQHF.